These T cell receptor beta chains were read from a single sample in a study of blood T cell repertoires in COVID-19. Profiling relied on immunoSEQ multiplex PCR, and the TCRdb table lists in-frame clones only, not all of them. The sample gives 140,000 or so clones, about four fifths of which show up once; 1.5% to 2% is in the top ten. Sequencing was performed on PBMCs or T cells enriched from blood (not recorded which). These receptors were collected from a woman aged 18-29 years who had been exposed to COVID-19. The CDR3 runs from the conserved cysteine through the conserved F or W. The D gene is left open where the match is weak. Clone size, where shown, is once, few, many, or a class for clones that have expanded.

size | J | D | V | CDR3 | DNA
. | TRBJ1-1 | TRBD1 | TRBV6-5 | CASRIRTGMNTEAFF | TGTGCCAGCAGAATAAGGACAGGGATGAACACTGAAGCTTTCTTT
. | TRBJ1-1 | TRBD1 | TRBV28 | CASSSGGTSITEAFF | TGTGCCAGCAGTTCAGGGGGGACCTCTATCACTGAAGCTTTCTTT
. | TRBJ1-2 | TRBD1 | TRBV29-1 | CSVGDRVITNYGYTF | TGCAGCGTAGGGGACAGGGTGATCACTAACTATGGCTACACCTTC
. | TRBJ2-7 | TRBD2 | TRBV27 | CASTGLGLAGSYEQYF | TGTGCCAGCACCGGGCTAGGGCTAGCGGGTTCCTACGAGCAGTACTTC
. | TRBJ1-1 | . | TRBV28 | CASTGGSMNTEAFF | TGTGCCAGCACGGGGGGGTCCATGAACACTGAAGCTTTCTTT
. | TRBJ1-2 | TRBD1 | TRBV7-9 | CASSSGTGHYGYTF | TGTGCCAGCAGCTCGGGGACAGGGCACTATGGCTACACCTTC
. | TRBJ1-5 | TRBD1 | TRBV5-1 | CASSFRGEGNQPQHF | TGCGCCAGCAGCTTCAGGGGGGAGGGCAATCAGCCCCAGCATTTT
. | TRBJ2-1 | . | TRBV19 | CASSIATGAEQFF | TGTGCCAGTAGTATTGCGACAGGCGCTGAGCAGTTCTTC
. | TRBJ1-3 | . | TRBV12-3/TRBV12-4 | CASSQQGRNTIYF | TGTGCCAGCAGTCAACAGGGAAGAAACACCATATATTTT
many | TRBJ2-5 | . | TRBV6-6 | CASSPTDIQETQYF | TGTGCCAGCAGCCCTACCGATATCCAAGAGACCCAGTACTTC
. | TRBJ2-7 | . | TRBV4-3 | CASRGAGRASYEQYF | TGCGCCAGCAGAGGGGCGGGACGGGCCTCCTACGAGCAGTACTTC
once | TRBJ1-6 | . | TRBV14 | CASSLGGSYNSPLHF | TGTGCCAGCAGTCTAGGAGGTTCCTATAATTCACCCCTCCACTTT
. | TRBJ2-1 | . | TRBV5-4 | CASSFEELGYNEQFF | TGTGCCAGCAGCTTCGAGGAACTAGGGTACAATGAGCAGTTCTTC
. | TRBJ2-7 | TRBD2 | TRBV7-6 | CASSLEGGTVSSYEQYF | TGTGCCAGCAGCTTAGAGGGAGGGACCGTAAGCTCCTACGAGCAGTACTTC
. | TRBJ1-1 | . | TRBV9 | CASSVAAGSGTEAFF | TGTGCCAGCAGCGTAGCCGCCGGGTCGGGTACTGAAGCTTTCTTT
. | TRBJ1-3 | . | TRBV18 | CASSRQEDGNTIYF | TGTGCCAGCTCACGACAGGAAGACGGAAACACCATATATTTT
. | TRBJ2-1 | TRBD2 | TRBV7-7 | CASSPGTSNEQFF | TGTGCCAGCAGCCCTGGGACTAGCAATGAGCAGTTCTTC
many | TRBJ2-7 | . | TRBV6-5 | CASSYSPTYEQYF | TGTGCCAGCAGTTATTCCCCTACCTACGAGCAGTACTTC
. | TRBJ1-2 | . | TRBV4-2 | CASSQERRSYTF | TGTGCCAGCAGCCAAGAACGGAGGAGCTACACCTTC
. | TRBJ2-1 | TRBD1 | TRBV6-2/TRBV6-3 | CASSKQGAARSEQFF | TGTGCCAGCAGTAAACAGGGGGCAGCAAGAAGTGAGCAGTTCTTC
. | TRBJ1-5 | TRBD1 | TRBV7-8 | CASSSWDRASNQPQHF | TGTGCCAGCAGCTCCTGGGACAGGGCCAGCAATCAGCCCCAGCATTTT
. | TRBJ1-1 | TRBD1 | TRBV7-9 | CASSTVGTGEAFF | TGTGCCAGCAGCACCGTAGGGACAGGGGAAGCTTTCTTT
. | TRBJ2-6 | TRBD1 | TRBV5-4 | CASSLTGAGGANVLTF | TGTGCCAGCAGCTTAACAGGGGCAGGTGGGGCCAACGTCCTGACTTTC
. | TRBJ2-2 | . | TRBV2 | CASNPARGKGTGELFF | TGTGCCAGCAACCCCGCAAGGGGGAAGGGGACCGGGGAGCTGTTTTTT
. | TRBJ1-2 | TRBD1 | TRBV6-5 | CASSYGGGGYGYTF | TGTGCCAGCAGTTATGGAGGGGGCGGCTATGGCTACACCTTC
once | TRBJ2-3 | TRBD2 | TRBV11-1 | CASSLLREGLTQYF | TGTGCCAGCAGCTTATTGAGGGAGGGCCTTACGCAGTATTTT
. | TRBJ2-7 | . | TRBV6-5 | CASSRREEGYEQYF | TGTGCCAGCAGTCGTAGAGAGGAGGGTTACGAGCAGTACTTC
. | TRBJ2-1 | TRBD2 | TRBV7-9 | CASSSGLAGFSGEQFF | TGTGCCAGCAGCTCCGGACTAGCGGGATTTTCGGGTGAGCAGTTCTTC
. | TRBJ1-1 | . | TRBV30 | CAWTPPYRYNTEAFF | TGTGCCTGGACTCCCCCCTACAGGTACAACACTGAAGCTTTCTTT
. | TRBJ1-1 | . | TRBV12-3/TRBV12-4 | CASSQLESTEAFF | TGTGCCAGTTCTCAATTGGAGTCGACTGAAGCTTTCTTT
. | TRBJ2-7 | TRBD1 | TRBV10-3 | CAISGRGREQYF | TGTGCCATCTCGGGCAGGGGGAGAGAGCAGTACTTC
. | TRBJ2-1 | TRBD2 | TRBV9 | CASSVDGTSFQSEQFF | TGTGCCAGCAGCGTAGACGGGACTAGCTTCCAGAGTGAGCAGTTCTTC
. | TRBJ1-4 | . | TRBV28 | CASSFPGTTKFF | TGTGCCAGCAGTTTTCCCGGGACAACCAAATTTTTT
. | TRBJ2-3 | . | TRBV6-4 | CASSPSSSGTDTQYF | TGTGCCAGCAGTCCTTCCTCTAGCGGCACAGATACGCAGTATTTT
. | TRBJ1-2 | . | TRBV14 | CASSQGFIQIYGYTF | TGTGCCAGCAGCCAAGGGTTTATACAAATCTATGGCTACACCTTC
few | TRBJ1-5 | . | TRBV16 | CASSQFLKSSQGPGGPQHF | TGTGCCAGCAGCCAATTCTTAAAATCGTCGCAGGGCCCGGGAGGGCCCCAGCATTTT
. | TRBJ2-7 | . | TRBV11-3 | CASSLDGSYEQYF | TGTGCCAGCAGCTTAGACGGGTCCTACGAGCAGTACTTC
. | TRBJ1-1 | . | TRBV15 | CATSRGYQNTEAFF | TGTGCCACCAGTAGGGGCTATCAGAACACTGAAGCTTTCTTT
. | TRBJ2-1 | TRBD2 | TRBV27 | CARVREGLNEQFF | TGTGCCAGAGTAAGGGAGGGCCTCAATGAGCAGTTCTTC
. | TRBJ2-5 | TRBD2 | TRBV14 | CASSLRGLAGGPSETQYF | TGTGCCAGCAGCCTCAGAGGACTAGCGGGAGGGCCTTCGGAGACCCAGTACTTC